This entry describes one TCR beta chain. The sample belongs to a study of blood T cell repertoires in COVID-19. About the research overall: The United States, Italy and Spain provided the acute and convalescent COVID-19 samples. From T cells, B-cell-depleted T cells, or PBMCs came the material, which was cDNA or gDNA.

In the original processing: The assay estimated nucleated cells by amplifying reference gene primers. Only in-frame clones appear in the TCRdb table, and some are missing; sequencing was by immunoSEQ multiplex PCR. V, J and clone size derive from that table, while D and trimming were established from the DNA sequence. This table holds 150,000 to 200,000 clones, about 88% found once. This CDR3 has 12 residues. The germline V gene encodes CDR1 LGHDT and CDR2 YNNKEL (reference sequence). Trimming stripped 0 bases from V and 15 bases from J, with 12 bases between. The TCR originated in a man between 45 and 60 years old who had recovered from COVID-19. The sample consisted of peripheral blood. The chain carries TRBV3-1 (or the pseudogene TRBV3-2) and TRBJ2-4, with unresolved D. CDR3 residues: CASSQDGLRPYF. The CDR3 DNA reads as TGTGCCAGCAGCCAAGATGGGCTTAGGCCGTACTTC.